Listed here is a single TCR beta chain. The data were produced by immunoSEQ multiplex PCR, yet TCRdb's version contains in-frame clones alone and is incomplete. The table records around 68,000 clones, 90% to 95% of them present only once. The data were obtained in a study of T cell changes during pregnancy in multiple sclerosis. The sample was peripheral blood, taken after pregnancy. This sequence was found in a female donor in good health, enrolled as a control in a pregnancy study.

The CDR3 protein is CASSSGGAYNEQFF. DNA for the CDR3: TGTGCCAGCTCTAGCGGGGGGGCCTACAATGAGCAGTTCTTC. The chain carries TRBV18 and TRBJ2-1; 11 nucleotides align to TRBD2. There are 14 residues in the CDR3. Germline V CDR1 and CDR2: KGHSH, LQKENI. The trim removed 6 bases at V and 2 bases at J, leaving 0 bases unmatched.